The entry below gives a single T cell receptor beta chain sequence along with its context. What it recognizes is unknown. This sample was included in a study of spatial heterogeneity in lung cancer. Study-level information: At a median of approximately 23 months after resection, follow-up PBMC samples were sequenced when available. Consistent detection of more beta-chain than alpha-chain sequences was observed. Each unique TCR and UMI combination was seen more than ten times on average in raw reads.

TCRdb independently ran MiXCR on the 5' RACE reads; one entry per CDR3 protein. The table records about 52,000 distinct CDR3 sequences, more than 6.5% of them present only once. Study results and caveats: Whereas they appeared in blood less at follow-up, ubiquitous expanded tumor TCRs appeared there more at resection.

This CDR3 comprises 14 residues. V lost 4 bases to trimming and J lost 2 bases, with 11 bases between them. In germline, CDR1 is MGHRA, CDR2 YSYEKL. The time point is: blood at routine non-recurrence follow-up after resection. Whole RNA from tumor, nontumor lung or frozen PBMC was sequenced unsorted. The chain carries TRBV4-1 and TRBJ2-5, with D hard to call. Material: PBMCs, obtained at follow-up. The TCR originated in a female donor with early-stage non-small cell lung cancer. This CDR3 reads CASSLQAPQETQYF. In nucleotides, the CDR3 is TGCGCCAGCAGCCTCCAGGCGCCGCAAGAGACCCAGTACTTC.